These T cell receptor beta chains were read from a single sample in a study of CD8 T cells in ankylosing spondylitis. MiXCR, applied by TCRdb to the 5' RACE reads, yields one record per CDR3 protein. In the table there are some 220,000 distinct CDR3 sequences, 10% to 13% of which are singletons. Input material: blood, either unsorted or a sorted T cell fraction (not recorded which). The source is a male donor with ankylosing spondylitis or in good health (not recorded which). The CDR3 runs from the conserved cysteine through the conserved F or W. The order of the fields is J gene, clone size, D gene, V gene, CDR3 DNA, CDR3 protein. The D gene is left open where the match is weak. Size is stated for part of the rows, as once, few or many counts, or as a class when the clone is expanded.

>TRBJ2-7|many|TRBD2|TRBV20-1
TGCAGTGCTGGAACGACTAGCGGGAGGGGGGCATGGTACTTC
CSAGTTSGRGAWYF
>TRBJ2-2|many|-|TRBV18
TGTGCCAGCCCAGGGAACACCGGGGAGCTGTTTTTT
CASPGNTGELFF
>TRBJ2-1|-|-|TRBV11-2
TGTGCCAGCAGCTTAGAGGCGCGGCGGATGAGCTCCTACAATGAGCAGTTCTTC
CASSLEARRMSSYNEQFF
>TRBJ2-7|many|-|TRBV4-1
TGCGCCAGCAGCCAAGCGGCAGCTAGCTCCTACGAGCAGTACTTC
CASSQAAASSYEQYF
>TRBJ2-7|many|-|TRBV5-1
TGCGCCAGCAGCCCCATCACGACAGGAAACTACGAGCAGTACTTC
CASSPITTGNYEQYF
>TRBJ2-3|many|TRBD2|TRBV10-3
TGTGCCATCACGGCCGGGGGGGTACTGGCAGATACGCAGTATTTT
CAITAGGVLADTQYF
>TRBJ1-2|many|-|TRBV27
TGTGCCAGCAGTCGGGGGGCGGTCGATGGCTACACCTTC
CASSRGAVDGYTF
>TRBJ2-5|-|-|TRBV5-6
TGTGCCAGCAGCTTGTACTCCGAGACCCAGTACTTC
CASSLYSETQYF
>TRBJ2-5|many|TRBD2|TRBV10-3
TGTGCCATCAGTGAGTCCAGCGGGAAGGAGACCCAGTACTTC
CAISESSGKETQYF
>TRBJ2-3|many|-|TRBV24-1
TGTGCCACCAGTGACACAAGGTGGGGGGATACGCAGTATTTT
CATSDTRWGDTQYF
>TRBJ2-7|-|-|TRBV7-8
TGTGCCAGCAGCTTAGTAGTCCCCGGGAGAGGGTACGAGCAGTACTTC
CASSLVVPGRGYEQYF
>TRBJ1-2|-|TRBD1|TRBV11-3
TGTGCCAGCAGCTTATTGGCAGGGGGAACCTATGGCTACACCTTC
CASSLLAGGTYGYTF
>TRBJ2-2|many|-|TRBV19
TGTGCCAGTAGTTTTCTCGGGAACACCGGGGAGCTGTTTTTT
CASSFLGNTGELFF
>TRBJ2-2|many|-|TRBV5-1
TGCGCCAGCAGCTCCGTTACCGGGGAGCTGTTTTTT
CASSSVTGELFF
>TRBJ2-5|many|-|TRBV21-1
TGTGCCACCTCCCTGAGGGGTTTTGTTGAGACCCAGTACTTC
CATSLRGFVETQYF
>TRBJ1-1|many|-|TRBV11-3
TGTGCCAGCAGCTACAGCCTGAACACTGAAGCTTTCTTT
CASSYSLNTEAFF
>TRBJ2-7|many|TRBD2|TRBV4-2
TGTGCCAGCAGCCAAGAAGGCCTAGCGGGAGCCTACGAGCAGTACTTC
CASSQEGLAGAYEQYF